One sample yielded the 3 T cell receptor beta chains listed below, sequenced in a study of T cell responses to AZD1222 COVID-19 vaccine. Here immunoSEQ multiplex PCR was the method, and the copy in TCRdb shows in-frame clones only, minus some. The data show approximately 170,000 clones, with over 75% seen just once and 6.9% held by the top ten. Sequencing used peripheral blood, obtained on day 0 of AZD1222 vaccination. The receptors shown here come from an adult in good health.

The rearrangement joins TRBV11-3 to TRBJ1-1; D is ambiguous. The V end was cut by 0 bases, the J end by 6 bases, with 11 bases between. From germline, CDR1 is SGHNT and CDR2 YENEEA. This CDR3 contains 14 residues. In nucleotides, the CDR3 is TGTGCCAGCAGCTTAGACAGGAACTCGGCTGAAGCTTTCTTT. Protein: CASSLDRNSAEAFF.

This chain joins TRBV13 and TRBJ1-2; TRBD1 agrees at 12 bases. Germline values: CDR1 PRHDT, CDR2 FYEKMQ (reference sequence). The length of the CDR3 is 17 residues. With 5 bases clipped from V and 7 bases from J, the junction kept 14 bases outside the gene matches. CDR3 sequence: CASSQRSGTGGASGYTF. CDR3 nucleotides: TGTGCCAGCAGCCAGAGGTCCGGGACAGGGGGCGCCAGTGGCTACACCTTC.

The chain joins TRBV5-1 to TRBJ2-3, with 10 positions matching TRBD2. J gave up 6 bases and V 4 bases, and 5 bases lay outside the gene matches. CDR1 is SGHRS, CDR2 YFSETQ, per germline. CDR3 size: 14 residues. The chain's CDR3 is CASSLLTSGDTQYF. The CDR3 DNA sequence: TGCGCCAGCAGCCTATTGACTAGCGGGGATACGCAGTATTTT.